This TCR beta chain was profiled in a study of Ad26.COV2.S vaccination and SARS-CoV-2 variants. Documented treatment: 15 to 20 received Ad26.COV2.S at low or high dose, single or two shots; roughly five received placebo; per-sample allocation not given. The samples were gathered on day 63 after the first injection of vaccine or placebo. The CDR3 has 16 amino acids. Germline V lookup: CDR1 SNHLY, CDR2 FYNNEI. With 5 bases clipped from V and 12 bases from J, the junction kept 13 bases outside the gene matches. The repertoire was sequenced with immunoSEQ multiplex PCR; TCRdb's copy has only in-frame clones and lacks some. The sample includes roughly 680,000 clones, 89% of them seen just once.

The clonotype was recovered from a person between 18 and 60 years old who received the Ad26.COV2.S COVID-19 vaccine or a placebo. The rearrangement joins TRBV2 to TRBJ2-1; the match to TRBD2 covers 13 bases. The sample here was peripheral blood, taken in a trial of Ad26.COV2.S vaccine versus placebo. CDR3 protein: CASSPPGTSGARGQFF. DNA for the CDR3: TGTGCCAGCAGTCCTCCCGGGACTAGCGGGGCCAGGGGGCAGTTCTTC.